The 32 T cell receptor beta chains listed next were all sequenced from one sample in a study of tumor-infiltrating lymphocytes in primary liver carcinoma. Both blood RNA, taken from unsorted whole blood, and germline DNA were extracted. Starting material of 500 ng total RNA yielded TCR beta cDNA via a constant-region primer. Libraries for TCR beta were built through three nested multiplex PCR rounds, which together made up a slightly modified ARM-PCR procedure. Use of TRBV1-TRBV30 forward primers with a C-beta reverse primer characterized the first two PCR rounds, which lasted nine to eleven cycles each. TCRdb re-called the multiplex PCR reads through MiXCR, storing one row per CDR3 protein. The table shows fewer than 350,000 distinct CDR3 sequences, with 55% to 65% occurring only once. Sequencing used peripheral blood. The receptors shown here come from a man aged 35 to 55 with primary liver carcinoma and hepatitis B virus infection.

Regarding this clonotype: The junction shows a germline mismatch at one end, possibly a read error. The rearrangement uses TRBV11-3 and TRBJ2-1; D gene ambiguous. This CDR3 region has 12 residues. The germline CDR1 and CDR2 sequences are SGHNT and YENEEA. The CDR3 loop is CVSSLSDNEQFF. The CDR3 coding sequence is TGTGTCAGCAGCTTAAGTGACAATGAGCAGTTCTTC.

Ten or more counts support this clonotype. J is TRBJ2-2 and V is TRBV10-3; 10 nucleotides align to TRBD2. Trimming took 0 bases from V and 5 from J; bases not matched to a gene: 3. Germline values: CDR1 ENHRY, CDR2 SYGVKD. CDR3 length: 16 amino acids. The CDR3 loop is CAISESSGRATGELFF. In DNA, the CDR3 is TGTGCCATCAGTGAGTCAAGCGGGAGGGCTACCGGGGAGCTGTTTTTT.

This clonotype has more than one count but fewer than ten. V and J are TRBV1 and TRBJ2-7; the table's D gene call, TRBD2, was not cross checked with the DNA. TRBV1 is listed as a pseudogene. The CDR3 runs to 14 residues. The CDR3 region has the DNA TGCACCAGCAGCCAAGAGGGCCACTCCTACGAGCAGTACTTC. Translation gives CTSSQEGHSYEQYF.

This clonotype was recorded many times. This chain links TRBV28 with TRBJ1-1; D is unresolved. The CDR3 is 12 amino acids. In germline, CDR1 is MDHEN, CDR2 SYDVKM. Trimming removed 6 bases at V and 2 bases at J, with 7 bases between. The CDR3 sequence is CASRGGNTEAFF. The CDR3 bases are TGTGCCAGCAGGGGAGGTAACACTGAAGCTTTCTTT.

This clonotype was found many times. The CDR3: CASGGSYEQYF. CDR3 coding DNA: TGTGCCAGCGGAGGTTCCTACGAGCAGTACTTC. The gene calls are TRBV7-9 and TRBJ2-7, with a weak D call TRBD2 (5 bases). The CDR3 runs 11 residues. Trimming pared 8 bases from V and 1 base from J, leaving 6 bases between. Germline CDR1 and CDR2: SEHNR and FQNEAQ (reference sequence). The complete variable domain, with remaining parts taken from reference TRBV7-9 and TRBJ2-7, reads DTGVSQNPRHKITKRGQNVTFRCDPISEHNRLYWYRQTLGQGPEFLTYFQNEAQLEKSRLLSDRFSAERPKGSFSTLEIQRTEQGDSAMYLCASGGSYEQYFGPGTRLTVT.

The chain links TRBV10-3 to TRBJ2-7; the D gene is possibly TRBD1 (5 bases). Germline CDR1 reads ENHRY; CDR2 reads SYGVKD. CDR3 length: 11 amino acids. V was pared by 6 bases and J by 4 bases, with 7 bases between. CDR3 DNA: TGTGCCATCAGACAGGAGTACGAGCAGTACTTC. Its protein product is CAIRQEYEQYF.

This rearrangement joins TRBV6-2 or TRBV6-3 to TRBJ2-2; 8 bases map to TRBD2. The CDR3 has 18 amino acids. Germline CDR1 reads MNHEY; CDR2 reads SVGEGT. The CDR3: CDGSYSSKREINTGELFF. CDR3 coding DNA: TGTGACGGCAGTTACTCGAGTAAGCGGGAGATAAACACCGGGGAGCTGTTTTTT.

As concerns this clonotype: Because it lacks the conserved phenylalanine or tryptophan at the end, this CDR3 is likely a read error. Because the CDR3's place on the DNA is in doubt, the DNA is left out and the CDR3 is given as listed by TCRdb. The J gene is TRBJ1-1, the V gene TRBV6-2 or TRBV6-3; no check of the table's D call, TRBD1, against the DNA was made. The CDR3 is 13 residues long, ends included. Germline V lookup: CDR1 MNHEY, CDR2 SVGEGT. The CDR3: CASSGGRGTEPFL.

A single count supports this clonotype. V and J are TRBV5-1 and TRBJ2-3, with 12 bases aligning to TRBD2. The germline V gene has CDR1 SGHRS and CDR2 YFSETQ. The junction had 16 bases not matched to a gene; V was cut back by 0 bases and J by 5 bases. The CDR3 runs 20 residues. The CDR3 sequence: CASSLARPVSGLAGIDTQYF. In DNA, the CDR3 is TGCGCCAGCAGCTTGGCAAGGCCCGTGTCGGGACTAGCGGGCATAGATACGCAGTATTTT.

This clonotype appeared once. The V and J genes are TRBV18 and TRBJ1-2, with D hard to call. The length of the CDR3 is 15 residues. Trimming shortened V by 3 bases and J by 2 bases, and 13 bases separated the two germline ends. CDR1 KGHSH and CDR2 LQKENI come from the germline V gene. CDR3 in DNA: TGTGCCAGCTCACCTTCCACCCCCCAGAACTATGGCTACACCTTC. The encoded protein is CASSPSTPQNYGYTF.

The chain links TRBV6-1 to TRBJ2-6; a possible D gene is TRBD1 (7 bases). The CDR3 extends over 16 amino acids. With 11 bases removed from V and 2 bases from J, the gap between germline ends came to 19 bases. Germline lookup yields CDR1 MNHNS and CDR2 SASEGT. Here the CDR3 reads CACCAGGTAGANVLTF. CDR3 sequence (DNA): TGTGCCTGCTGTGCTGGAGGGACAGCTGGGGCCAACGTCCTGACTTTC.

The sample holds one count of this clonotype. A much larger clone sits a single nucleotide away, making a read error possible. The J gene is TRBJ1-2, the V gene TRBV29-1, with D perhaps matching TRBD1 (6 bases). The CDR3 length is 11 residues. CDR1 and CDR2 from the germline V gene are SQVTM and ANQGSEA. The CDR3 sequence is CSDETGYGYTF. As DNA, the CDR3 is TGCAGCGATGAAACAGGGTATGGCTACACCTTC.

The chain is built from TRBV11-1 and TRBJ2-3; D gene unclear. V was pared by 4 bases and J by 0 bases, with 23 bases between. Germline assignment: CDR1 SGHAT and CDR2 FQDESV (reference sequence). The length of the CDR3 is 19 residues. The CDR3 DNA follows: TGTGCCAGCAGCTCTTGGGGAAGCTCTGTTGGAGCCAGCACAGATACGCAGTATTTT. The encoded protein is CASSSWGSSVGASTDTQYF.

The CDR3 DNA sequence: TGTGCCAGCAGTTACCTCGAGGGTTCCACCTTCTACGAGCAGTACTTC. This sequence encodes CASSYLEGSTFYEQYF. The rearrangement uses TRBV6-6 and TRBJ2-7; tentatively, D is TRBD2 (5 bases). The CDR3 runs 16 residues. Germline CDR1 is MNHNY and CDR2 is SVGAGI (reference sequence). Trimming shortened V by 2 bases and J by 3 bases, and 17 bases separated the two germline ends.

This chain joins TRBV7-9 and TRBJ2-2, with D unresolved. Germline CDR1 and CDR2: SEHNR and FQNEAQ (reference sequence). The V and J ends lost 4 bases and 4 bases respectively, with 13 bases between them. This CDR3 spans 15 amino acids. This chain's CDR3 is CASSYAAAGTGELFF. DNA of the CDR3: TGTGCCAGCAGCTATGCTGCCGCCGGCACCGGGGAGCTGTTTTTT.

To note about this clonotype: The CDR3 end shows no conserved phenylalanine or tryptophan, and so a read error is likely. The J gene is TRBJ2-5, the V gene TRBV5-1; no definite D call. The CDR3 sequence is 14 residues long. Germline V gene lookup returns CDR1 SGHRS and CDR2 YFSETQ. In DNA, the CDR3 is TGCGCCAGCAACTTGGAACAGCTCCAAGAGACCCAGTACTTG. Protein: CASNLEQLQETQYL.

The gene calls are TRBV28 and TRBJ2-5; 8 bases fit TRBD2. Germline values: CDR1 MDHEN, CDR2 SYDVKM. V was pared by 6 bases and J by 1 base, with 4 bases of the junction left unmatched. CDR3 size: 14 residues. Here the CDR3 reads CASSPGGPQETQYF. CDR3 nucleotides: TGTGCCAGCAGCCCGGGAGGGCCCCAAGAGACCCAGTACTTC.

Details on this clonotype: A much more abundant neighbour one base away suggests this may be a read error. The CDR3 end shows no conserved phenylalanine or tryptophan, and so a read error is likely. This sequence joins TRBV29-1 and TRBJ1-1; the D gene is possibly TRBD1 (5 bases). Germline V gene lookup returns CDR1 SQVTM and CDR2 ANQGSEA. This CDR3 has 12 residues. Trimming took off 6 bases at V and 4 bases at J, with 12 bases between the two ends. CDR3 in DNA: TGCAGCGTCAGGGATCCGGGCACTGAAGCTTTCTCT. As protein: CSVRDPGTEAFS.

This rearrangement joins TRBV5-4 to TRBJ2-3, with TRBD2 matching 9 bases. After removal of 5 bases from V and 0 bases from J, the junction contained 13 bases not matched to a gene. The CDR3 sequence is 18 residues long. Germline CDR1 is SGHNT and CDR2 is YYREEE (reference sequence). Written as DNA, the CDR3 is TGTGCCAGCAGGTCACCCGGGACTAGCTTTACTAGCACAGATACGCAGTATTTT. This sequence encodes CASRSPGTSFTSTDTQYF.

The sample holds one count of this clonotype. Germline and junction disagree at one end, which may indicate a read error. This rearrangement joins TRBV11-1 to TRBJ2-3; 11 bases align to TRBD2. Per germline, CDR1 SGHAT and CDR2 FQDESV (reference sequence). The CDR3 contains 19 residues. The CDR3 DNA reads TGTGTCAGCAGTCCCGGGCTCGGACTAGCGGGCGGAATCACAGATACGCAGTATTTT. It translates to CVSSPGLGLAGGITDTQYF. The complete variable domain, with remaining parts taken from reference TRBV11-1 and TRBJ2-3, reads EAEVAQSPRYKITEKSQAVAFWCDPISGHATLYWYRQILGQGPELLVQFQDESVVDDSQLPKDRFSAERLKGVDSTLKIQPAELGDSAMYLCVSSPGLGLAGGITDTQYFGPGTRLTVL.

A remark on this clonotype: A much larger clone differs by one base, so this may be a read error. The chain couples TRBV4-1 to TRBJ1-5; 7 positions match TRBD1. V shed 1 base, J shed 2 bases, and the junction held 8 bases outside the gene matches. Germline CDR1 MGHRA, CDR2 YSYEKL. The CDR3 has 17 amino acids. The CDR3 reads CASSQVTGTGGNQPQHF. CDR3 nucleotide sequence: TGCGCCAGCAGCCAAGTGACAGGGACCGGGGGCAATCAGCCCCAGCATTTT.

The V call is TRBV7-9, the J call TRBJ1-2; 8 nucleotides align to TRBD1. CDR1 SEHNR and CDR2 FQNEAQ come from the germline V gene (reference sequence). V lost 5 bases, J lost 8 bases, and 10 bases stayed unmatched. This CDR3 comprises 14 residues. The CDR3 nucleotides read TGTGCCAGCAGCGGGACGGACAGGGCAGGCGGCTACACCTTC. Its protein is CASSGTDRAGGYTF.

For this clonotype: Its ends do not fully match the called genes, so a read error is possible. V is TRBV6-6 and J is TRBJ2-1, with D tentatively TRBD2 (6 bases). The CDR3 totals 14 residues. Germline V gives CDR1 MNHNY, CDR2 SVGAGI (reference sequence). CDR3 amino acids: CASRYCSGYNEQFF. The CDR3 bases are TGTGCCAGCAGGTACTGTAGCGGATACAATGAGCAGTTCTTC.

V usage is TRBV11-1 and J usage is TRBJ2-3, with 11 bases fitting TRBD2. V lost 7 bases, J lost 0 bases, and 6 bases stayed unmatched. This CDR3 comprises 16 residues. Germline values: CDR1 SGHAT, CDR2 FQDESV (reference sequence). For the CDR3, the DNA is TGTGCCAGCAACAAGGGACTAGCGGTTAGCACAGATACGCAGTATTTT. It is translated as CASNKGLAVSTDTQYF.

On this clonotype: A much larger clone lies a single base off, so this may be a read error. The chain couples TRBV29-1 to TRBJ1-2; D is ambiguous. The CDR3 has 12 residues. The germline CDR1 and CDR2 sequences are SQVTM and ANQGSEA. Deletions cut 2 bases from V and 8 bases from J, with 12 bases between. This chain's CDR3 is CSVECGPGGYTF. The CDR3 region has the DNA TGCAGCGTTGAATGTGGGCCGGGCGGCTACACCTTC.

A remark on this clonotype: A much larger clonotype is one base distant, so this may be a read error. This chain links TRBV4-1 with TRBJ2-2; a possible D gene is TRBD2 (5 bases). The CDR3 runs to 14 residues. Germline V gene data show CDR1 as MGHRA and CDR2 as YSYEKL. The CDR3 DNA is TGCGCCAGCAGCCAAGCCTCAGATCCCGGGGAGCTGTTATTT. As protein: CASSQASDPGELLF.

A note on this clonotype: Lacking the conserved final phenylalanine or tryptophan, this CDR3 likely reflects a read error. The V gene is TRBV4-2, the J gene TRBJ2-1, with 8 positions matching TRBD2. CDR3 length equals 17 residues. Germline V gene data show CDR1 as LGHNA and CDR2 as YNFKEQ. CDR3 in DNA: TGTGCCAACAGCCAAAATCAACTAGCGGTGTCCTACAATGAGCAGTTCTCC. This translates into CANSQNQLAVSYNEQFS.

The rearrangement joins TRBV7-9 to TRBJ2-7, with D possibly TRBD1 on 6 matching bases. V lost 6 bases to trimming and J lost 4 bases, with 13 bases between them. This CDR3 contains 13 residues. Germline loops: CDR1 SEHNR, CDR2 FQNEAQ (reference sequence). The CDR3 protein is CASSQVQGYEQYF. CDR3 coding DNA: TGTGCCAGCAGTCAGGTACAGGGATACGAGCAGTACTTC. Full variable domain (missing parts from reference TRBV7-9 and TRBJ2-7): DTGVSQNPRHKITKRGQNVTFRCDPISEHNRLYWYRQTLGQGPEFLTYFQNEAQLEKSRLLSDRFSAERPKGSFSTLEIQRTEQGDSAMYLCASSQVQGYEQYFGPGTRLTVT.

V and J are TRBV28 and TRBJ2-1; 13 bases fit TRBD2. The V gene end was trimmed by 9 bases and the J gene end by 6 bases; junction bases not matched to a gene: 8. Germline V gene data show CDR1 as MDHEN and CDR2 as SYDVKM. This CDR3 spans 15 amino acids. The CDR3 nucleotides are TGTGCCAGTCTAACCACTAGCGGGAGGGTCAATGAGCAGTTCTTC. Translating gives CASLTTSGRVNEQFF. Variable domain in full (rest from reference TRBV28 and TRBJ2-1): DVKVTQSSRYLVKRTGEKVFLECVQDMDHENMFWYRQDPGLGLRLIYFSYDVKMKEKGDIPEGYSVSREKKERFSLILESASTNQTSMYLCASLTTSGRVNEQFFGPGTRLTVL.

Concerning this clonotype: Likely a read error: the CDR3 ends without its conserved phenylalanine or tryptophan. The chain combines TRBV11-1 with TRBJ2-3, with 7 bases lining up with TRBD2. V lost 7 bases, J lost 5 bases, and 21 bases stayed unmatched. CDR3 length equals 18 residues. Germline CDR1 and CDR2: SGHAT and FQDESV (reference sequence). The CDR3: CASKEGTLTRGTIDTQYS. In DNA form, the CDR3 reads TGTGCCAGCAAGGAGGGTACCTTGACGCGGGGGACCATAGATACGCAGTATTCC.

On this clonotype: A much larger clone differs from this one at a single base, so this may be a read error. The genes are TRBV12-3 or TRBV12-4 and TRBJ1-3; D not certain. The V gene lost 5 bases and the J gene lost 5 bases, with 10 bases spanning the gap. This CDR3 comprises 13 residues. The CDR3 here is CASSGFARNTIYF. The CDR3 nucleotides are TGTGCCAGCAGTGGATTCGCTCGAAACACCATATATTTT.

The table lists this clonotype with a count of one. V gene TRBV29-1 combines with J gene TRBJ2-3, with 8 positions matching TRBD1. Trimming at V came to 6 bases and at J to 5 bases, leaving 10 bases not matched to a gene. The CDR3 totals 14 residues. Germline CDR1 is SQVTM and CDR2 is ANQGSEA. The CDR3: CSVDQDRAIDTQYF. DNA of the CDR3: TGCAGCGTCGACCAGGACAGGGCGATAGATACGCAGTATTTT.